This passage covers 14 T cell receptor beta chains from one sample sequenced in a study of spatial heterogeneity in lung cancer. Described time point: blood at routine non-recurrence follow-up after resection. Unsorted tumor, nontumor lung tissue or cryopreserved PBMC supplied the whole RNA. TCRdb itself ran the 5' RACE reads through MiXCR, one entry per CDR3 protein. Of roughly 26,000 distinct CDR3 sequences listed, 6% are singletons. The sequences come from PBMCs, collected at follow-up. The receptors were sampled from a male donor with early-stage non-small cell lung cancer.

This clonotype was counted many times. This sequence joins TRBV4-2 and TRBJ1-3; D remains ambiguous. The CDR3 covers 14 residues. The V end lost 1 base, the J end lost 0 bases, and 4 bases lay between the germline ends. Germline CDR1 LGHNA, CDR2 YNFKEQ. In nucleotides, the CDR3 is TGTGCCAGCAGCCAAGGTGACTCTGGAAACACCATATATTTT. Amino acids: CASSQGDSGNTIYF.

V is TRBV6-2 or TRBV6-3 and J is TRBJ1-1; 7 bases align to TRBD1. Germline CDR1 and CDR2: MNHEY and SVGEGT. The CDR3 extends over 16 amino acids. V gave up 5 bases and J gave up 1 base; unmatched junction bases: 10. This CDR3 is CASSAGGMYGNTEAFF. In nucleotides, the CDR3 is TGTGCCAGCAGTGCAGGGGGAATGTACGGGAACACTGAAGCTTTCTTT.

This clonotype was seen many times. The chain links TRBV12-3 or TRBV12-4 to TRBJ2-2; no definite D call. Trimming stripped 3 bases from V and 7 bases from J, with 12 bases between. This CDR3 contains 14 residues. Here the CDR3 reads CASSFRTVGGELFF. CDR3 nucleotide sequence: TGTGCCAGCAGTTTTCGGACCGTCGGCGGGGAGCTGTTTTTT.

Many counts were recorded for this clonotype. This chain uses TRBV5-1 with TRBJ2-4; 9 positions agree with TRBD2. V was pared by 0 bases and J by 3 bases, with 1 base of the junction left unmatched. The CDR3 is 15 residues long. Germline lookup yields CDR1 SGHRS and CDR2 YFSETQ. The CDR3 sequence: CASSLELAGKNIQYF. CDR3 coding DNA: TGCGCCAGCAGCTTGGAACTAGCGGGCAAAAACATTCAGTACTTC.

This clonotype has at least ten counts. The DNA of the CDR3 is TGTGCCAGTAGTAATCCAACCTCTAGCGGCAATGAGCAGTTCTTC. This sequence encodes CASSNPTSSGNEQFF. The chain recombines TRBV19 with TRBJ2-1; 7 bases fit TRBD2. V shed 4 bases, J shed 6 bases, and the junction held 9 bases outside the gene matches. CDR1 LNHDA and CDR2 SQIVND come from the germline V gene (reference sequence). This CDR3 region has 15 residues.

This clonotype was seen many times. The rearrangement joins TRBV6-1 to TRBJ2-5; the D is unclear. The CDR3 extends over 13 amino acids. The germline V and J ends were trimmed by 7 bases and 1 base, with 10 bases remaining between them. CDR1 MNHNS and CDR2 SASEGT come from the germline V gene. The CDR3 protein is CASIPDLQETQYF. The DNA of the CDR3 is TGTGCCAGCATCCCCGACCTCCAAGAGACCCAGTACTTC.

This clonotype was seen ten or more times. In nucleotides, the CDR3 is TGTGCCAGCAGCCCTCTTGGAGCGGGAGTGGAGATTCAGTACTTC. Translated: CASSPLGAGVEIQYF. The rearrangement links TRBV9 to TRBJ2-4, with 8 nucleotides matching TRBD2. The CDR3 covers 15 residues. Looked up from germline, CDR1 is SGDLS and CDR2 is YYNGEE. The J segment lost 10 bases and the V segment lost 4 bases, leaving 13 bases of the junction unmatched.

This clonotype is termed medium-sized (0.01 to 0.1%). The chain couples TRBV28 to TRBJ1-2; D call uncertain. The CDR3 runs to 12 residues. Trimming took 5 bases from V and 4 from J, leaving 8 bases between them. From germline, CDR1 is MDHEN and CDR2 SYDVKM. CDR3 DNA sequence: TGTGCCAGCAGTCCTCCACTCTATGGCTACACCTTC. Amino acid sequence: CASSPPLYGYTF.

In this sample, this clonotype turned up many times. The chain combines TRBV10-3 with TRBJ2-3, with 10 bases aligning to TRBD2. This CDR3 region has 15 residues. The ends lost 6 bases at V and 7 bases at J; junction bases unmatched: 10. Germline V gene data show CDR1 as ENHRY and CDR2 as SYGVKD. The CDR3 loop reads CAISSSSGGANTQYF. DNA for the CDR3: TGTGCCATCAGCTCCTCCAGCGGGGGGGCGAATACGCAGTATTTT.

The genes are TRBV7-9 and TRBJ2-7; D is possibly TRBD2 (7 bases). The length of the CDR3 is 15 residues. The germline V gene has CDR1 SEHNR and CDR2 FQNEAQ (reference sequence). The V and J ends lost 1 base and 0 bases respectively, with 10 bases between them. The DNA of the CDR3 is TGTGCCAGCAGCTTAGGCGGGGGCAGCTCCTACGAGCAGTACGTC. Translated, it gives CASSLGGGSSYEQYV.

This clonotype was observed a few times. A much larger clone sits a single nucleotide away, making a read error possible. This rearrangement joins TRBV7-9 to TRBJ1-2; no clear D. CDR3 length equals 15 residues. Germline assignment: CDR1 SEHNR and CDR2 FQNEAQ (reference sequence). CDR3 sequence (DNA): TGTGCCAGCAGCTTACTCCAGGACCCTCGCTATGACTACACCTTC. It encodes CASSLLQDPRYDYTF.

The sample holds many counts of this clonotype. The genes are TRBV6-1 and TRBJ1-1; D call uncertain. Trimming removed 6 bases from V and 0 bases from J, with 8 bases in between. Germline V gene sequence: CDR1 MNHNS, CDR2 SASEGT. This CDR3 has 13 residues. CDR3 loop: CASRATLNTEAFF. The CDR3 region has the DNA TGTGCCAGCAGGGCGACATTGAACACTGAAGCTTTCTTT.

This clonotype was seen a handful of times. This chain links TRBV14 with TRBJ1-1; D gene ambiguous. Between the trimmed V and J ends, which lost 2 bases and 4 bases, there was a span of 5 bases. Germline CDR1 and CDR2: SGHDN and FVKESK. The CDR3 is 12 residues long. The CDR3 sequence: CASSQWGTEAFF. In DNA form, the CDR3 reads TGTGCCAGCAGCCAATGGGGCACTGAAGCTTTCTTT.

A few counts support this clonotype. The chain has TRBV29-1 and TRBJ2-7; D is unclear. In germline, CDR1 is SQVTM, CDR2 ANQGSEA. Trimming took off 2 bases at V and 0 bases at J, with 2 bases between the two ends. This CDR3 is built from 11 residues. This CDR3 reads CSVEHSYEQYF. The CDR3 DNA sequence: TGCAGCGTTGAACACTCCTACGAGCAGTACTTC.